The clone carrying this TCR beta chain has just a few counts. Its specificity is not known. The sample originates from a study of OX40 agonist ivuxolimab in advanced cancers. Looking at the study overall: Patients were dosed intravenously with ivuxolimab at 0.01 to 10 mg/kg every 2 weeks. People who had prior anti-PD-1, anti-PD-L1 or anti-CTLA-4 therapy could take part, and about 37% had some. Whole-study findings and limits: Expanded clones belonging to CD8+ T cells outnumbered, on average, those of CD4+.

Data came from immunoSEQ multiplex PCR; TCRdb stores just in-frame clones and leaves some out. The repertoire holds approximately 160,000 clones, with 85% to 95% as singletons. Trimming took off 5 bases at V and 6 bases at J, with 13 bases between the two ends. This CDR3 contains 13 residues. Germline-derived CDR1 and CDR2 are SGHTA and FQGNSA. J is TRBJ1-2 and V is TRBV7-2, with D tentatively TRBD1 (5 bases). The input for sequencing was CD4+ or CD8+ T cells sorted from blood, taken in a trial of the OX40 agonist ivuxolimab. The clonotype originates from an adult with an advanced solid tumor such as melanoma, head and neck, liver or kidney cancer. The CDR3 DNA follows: TGTGCCAGCAGCCCCGCGGGGCCCCATGGCTACACCTTC. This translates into CASSPAGPHGYTF.